Listed below are T cell receptor beta chains from one sample, sequenced in a study of T cells in Graves' hyperthyroidism and ophthalmopathy. Each CDR3 protein is one row after TCRdb ran MiXCR on the multiplex PCR reads. The sample shows a few hundred thousand distinct CDR3 sequences, roughly 25% of them seen only once. The sequenced sample consisted of blood. Receptors originate from a man aged 50-60 years with Graves' hyperthyroidism. Both conserved end residues are part of each CDR3. Fields, in order: D gene, V gene, J gene, clone size, CDR3 protein, CDR3 DNA. D genes are given only for firm matches. Not every row has a clone size; where given, it reads once, few, many or a size class.

.	TRBV4-1	TRBJ1-2	.	CASSQLTAPYGYTF	TGCGCCAGCAGCCAGCTGACAGCGCCATATGGCTACACCTTC
.	TRBV7-6	TRBJ2-3	many	CASSPVGGGLTDTQYF	TGTGCCAGCAGCCCCGTAGGGGGAGGGCTCACAGATACGCAGTATTTT
.	TRBV30	TRBJ1-5	few	CAWAPGNGQPQHF	TGTGCCTGGGCTCCAGGGAACGGTCAGCCCCAGCATTTT
.	TRBV20-1	TRBJ2-3	few	CSASLDSAGDTQYF	TGCAGTGCTTCCTTGGACTCCGCCGGAGATACGCAGTATTTT
.	TRBV6-2/TRBV6-3	TRBJ2-7	.	CTSNTGGVTYEQYF	TGTACCAGCAACACAGGGGGGGTCACCTACGAGCAGTACTTC
TRBD2	TRBV7-8	TRBJ2-5	.	CASSLGSGGGGTQYF	TGTGCCAGCAGCTTAGGCTCGGGAGGTGGGGGGACCCAGTACTTC
TRBD1	TRBV5-1	TRBJ1-1	few	CASSWTGGGEAFF	TGCGCCAGCAGCTGGACAGGGGGCGGTGAAGCTTTCTTT
.	TRBV15	TRBJ2-3	many	CATSRAGTVSSTDTQYF	TGTGCCACCAGCAGAGCGGGGACGGTTTCTAGCACAGATACGCAGTATTTT
.	TRBV20-1	TRBJ2-7	.	CSAGGGAGSYEQYF	TGCAGTGCTGGGGGCGGGGCAGGGTCCTACGAGCAGTACTTC
TRBD1	TRBV7-2	TRBJ2-5	few	CASSTRTGGETQYF	TGTGCCAGCAGCACAAGGACAGGGGGAGAGACCCAGTACTTC
.	TRBV15	TRBJ2-3	few	CATSRDLGPGSTDTQYF	TGTGCCACCAGCAGAGATCTGGGACCAGGCAGCACAGATACGCAGTATTTT
.	TRBV24-1	TRBJ2-1	few	CATRNYNEQFF	TGTGCCACCAGGAACTACAATGAGCAGTTCTTC